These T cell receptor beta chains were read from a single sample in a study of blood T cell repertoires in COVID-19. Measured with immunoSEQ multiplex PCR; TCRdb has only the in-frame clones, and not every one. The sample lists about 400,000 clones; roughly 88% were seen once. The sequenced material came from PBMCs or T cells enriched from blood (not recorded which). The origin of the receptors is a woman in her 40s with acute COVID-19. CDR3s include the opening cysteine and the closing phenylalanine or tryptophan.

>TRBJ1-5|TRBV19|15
CASSRGQGINQPQHF
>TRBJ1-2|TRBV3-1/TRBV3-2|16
CASSQEEGKKVYGYTF
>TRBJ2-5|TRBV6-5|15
CASTHGRGPGETQYF
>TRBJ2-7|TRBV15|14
CATSRGIASHEQYF
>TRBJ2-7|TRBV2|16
CASSEALPGEGYEQYF
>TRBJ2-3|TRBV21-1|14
CASSRNRVTDTQYF
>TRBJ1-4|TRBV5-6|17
CASSFRTGSSFEEKLFF
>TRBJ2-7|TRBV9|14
CASSGQGRSYEQYF
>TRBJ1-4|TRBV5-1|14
CASSPGTGDEKLFF
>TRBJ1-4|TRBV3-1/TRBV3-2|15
CASSRSRGRGEKLFF
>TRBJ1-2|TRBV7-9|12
CASTGQGYGYTF
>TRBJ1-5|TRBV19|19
CASSIDHGQGVLNNQPQHF
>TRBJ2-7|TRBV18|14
CASSPGTGGYEQYF
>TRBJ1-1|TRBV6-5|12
CASSPTAIEAFF